This T cell receptor beta chain was observed in a study of blood T cell repertoires in COVID-19 (dated by TCRdb to the early 2020s). With regard to the full study: Recovered participants in ImmuneRACE Cohort 3 were defined as having two consecutive negative NP/OP PCR tests, clearance from a healthcare professional, or resolution of symptoms. Where available, HLA class I and class II types were obtained from metadata supplied by the sample provider rather than from assay-based typing. The prospective study material was composed of cDNA or gDNA derived from T cells, B-cell-depleted T cells, or PBMCs. The sample metadata nearly always contained a de-identified subject ID, COVID-19 status, age in years and sex. The samples were drawn from the first 160 participants of the ongoing ImmuneRACE study and from some 1,300 subjects provided by 6 global collaborators. Samples covering the acute and convalescent phases of COVID-19 were provided by collaborators in the United States, Italy and Spain. The repertoires were released in a freely available public database intended as a resource for research on the immune response to SARS-CoV-2. Subjects who had been exposed to COVID-19, were actively infected with it, or had recovered from it provided the deeply sampled blood TCRbeta repertoires that made up the dataset.

TCRbeta CDR3 regions were amplified from genomic DNA using the immunoSEQ Assay, a bias-controlled multiplex PCR. On the authors' methods: The number of nucleated cells in each sample was estimated by amplification of reference gene primers within the assay. Sequence reads were collapsed and filtered to measure the absolute abundance of every unique TCRbeta CDR3 rearrangement. Productive Simpson clonality was computed per sample as the square root of Simpson's diversity index over productive rearrangements. The source is immuneACCESS, and TCRdb retained only in-frame sequences with V and J called. Part of the clones is not carried over; for the studies checked, unresolved V genes explain less than half of this, and the remainder is unexplained. V and J calls and clone size are as listed in that table; D and trimming were resolved from the DNA. The sample table holds around 360,000 clones, of which about 90% were seen once. The top ten clonotypes cover approximately 1.8% of the sample.

Study-wide findings and limitations: The amount of clinical and demographic metadata varied by source and participant and was provided uncurated.

With regard to this clone: Its recognized antigen is unknown. The record has no base qualities; no much larger clone is one base away.

Participants in the prospective study were enrolled through a virtual design, were aged roughly 18 to 90 years, and lived in roughly 24 United States geographic areas. To assign participants to cohorts, the prospective study relied on clinical history that participants themselves reported in a screening survey and a study questionnaire. In the prospective study, whole blood, serum and a nasopharyngeal or oropharyngeal swab were collected from each participant by mobile phlebotomists. Additional blood draws and questionnaires over an approximately 2-month period could optionally be provided by prospective study participants. Before DNA extraction, prospective study blood samples were shipped either frozen or at room temperature. The specimen was PBMCs or T cells enriched from blood (not recorded which). The TCR was taken from a man in his forties in a cohort exposed to, infected with or recovered from COVID-19 (not recorded which).

The CDR3 sequence is CASRAGTSGRADTQYF. The nucleotide sequence is given as TGTGCCAGCAGAGCCGGGACTAGCGGGAGGGCTGATACGCAGTATTTT. Here the chain combines TRBV14 and TRBJ2-3, and 16 junction bases match TRBD2. Inclusive of the bounding cysteine and phenylalanine, the CDR3 is 16 residues long. Kept here is only the CDR3 DNA, which spans 48 bases and is read in frame from base 1. The V end gives up 6 bases and the J end 6 bases, leaving 6 bases in the junction not matched to a gene. For CDR1 and CDR2, the germline V gene lists SGHDN and FVKESK.